This T cell receptor (beta chain) was profiled in a study of cytomegalovirus exposure and HLA in healthy donors. Findings and limits, study-wide: Presence/absence comparisons presumed near-even sequencing depth among donors. As a later analysis showed, a missense DCLRE1C variant was linked to trimming of TCR beta V- and J-genes.

PCR employed 60 Vbeta and 13 Jbeta primers. Some clones are missing from TCRdb's copy, which holds only in-frame ones; the method was immunoSEQ multiplex PCR. The sample has about 210,000 clones; around 80% are singletons. With respect to this clone: Its specificity is unknown.

Germline CDR1 reads SGHNT; CDR2 reads YENEEA. V lost 8 bases and J 4 bases, leaving 11 bases between the germline ends. The CDR3 is 12 amino acids. The sample consisted of PBMCs. This chain links TRBV11-3 with TRBJ1-1; D is undetermined. The sequence came from a middle-aged man in good health and CMV-seropositive. The CDR3 DNA reads as TGTGCCAGCCGAGGAGGACCCACTGAAGCTTTCTTT. This encodes CASRGGPTEAFF.